Presented here are 27 T cell receptor beta chains from one specimen sequenced in a study of shared clonotypes between healthy human individuals. Sequenced by immunoSEQ multiplex PCR; TCRdb stores in-frame clones only, minus some. The sample consists of 950,000 to 1,300,000 clones, about 77% of them appearing once. The sample taken for sequencing was memory CD4+ T cells sorted from blood. Subset given: CD45RA-negative fraction. The source is a man aged 18 to 30 in good health.

The chain uses TRBV7-6 and TRBJ2-7; 11 nucleotides agree with TRBD1. CDR3 length: 15 amino acids. Germline lookup yields CDR1 SGHVS and CDR2 FNYEAQ. The V and J ends lost 5 bases and 5 bases, in that order; junction bases with no gene match: 8. The CDR3 nucleotides are TGTGCCAGCAGCCTAATCCGGGACAGGGGGGACGAGCAGTACTTC. Its protein is CASSLIRDRGDEQYF.

A few counts support this clone. The chain is built from TRBV15 and TRBJ2-2; possibly TRBD1 or TRBD2 for D (5 bases each). Germline V lookup: CDR1 LNHNV, CDR2 YYDKDF (reference sequence). This CDR3 is built from 16 residues. Trimming cost V 1 base and J 4 bases, with 13 bases left between them. The CDR3 sequence is CATSRAEGLITGELFF. CDR3 nucleotides: TGTGCCACCAGCAGAGCAGAGGGGTTAATCACCGGGGAGCTGTTTTTT.

This clone showed up just a few times. The V gene is TRBV5-1, the J gene TRBJ1-2; D ambiguous. Germline CDR1 is SGHRS and CDR2 is YFSETQ. Between the trimmed V and J ends, which lost 7 bases and 6 bases, there was a span of 16 bases. CDR3 length equals 13 residues. This CDR3 is CASSVRLQDGYTF. CDR3 nucleotides: TGCGCCAGCTCGGTTAGGCTTCAGGATGGCTACACCTTC.

V usage is TRBV6-5 and J usage is TRBJ1-2; possibly TRBD1 for D (5 bases). This CDR3 spans 15 amino acids. V lost 7 bases, J lost 2 bases, and 17 bases lay in between. Looked up from germline, CDR1 is MNHEY and CDR2 is SVGAGI. For the CDR3, the DNA is TGTGCCAGCAACCGACGGGGGGAAGGGAACTATGGCTACACCTTC. Translation: CASNRRGEGNYGYTF.

The chain links TRBV25-1 to TRBJ1-4, with no clear D. The CDR3 consists of 14 residues. Germline-derived CDR1 and CDR2 are MGHDK and SYGVNS. V was trimmed by 3 bases and J by 0 bases, leaving 5 bases between them. The CDR3 here is CASSDLSTNEKLFF. In nucleotides, the CDR3 is TGTGCCAGCAGTGATCTGTCAACTAATGAAAAACTGTTTTTT.

On this clone: Other DNA sequences in the sample encode the same CDR3. The V and J genes are TRBV5-6 and TRBJ2-1; the match to TRBD1 covers 12 bases. The CDR3 is made up of 15 amino acids. The germline CDR1 and CDR2 sequences are SGHDT and YYEEEE. The ends lost 3 bases at V and 4 bases at J; junction bases unmatched: 2. The CDR3 DNA is TGTGCCAGCAGCTGGGGACAGGGGGCGTACAATGAGCAGTTCTTC. Translation gives CASSWGQGAYNEQFF.

The chain carries TRBV30 and TRBJ1-2; the D gene is possibly TRBD1 (5 bases). The CDR3 is 13 residues long. The V gene's germline CDR1 is GTSNPN and CDR2 SVGIG (reference sequence). V dropped 4 bases and J dropped 6 bases, with 15 bases sitting between them. The CDR3 protein is CAWTTGRGDGYTF. Here the CDR3 DNA reads TGTGCCTGGACCACAGGAAGGGGTGATGGCTACACCTTC.

This chain connects TRBV2 to TRBJ2-1; D is unresolved. CDR1 SNHLY and CDR2 FYNNEI come from the germline V gene. CDR3 length: 11 amino acids. V lost 8 bases, J lost 8 bases, and 10 bases lay in between. The CDR3 coding sequence is TGTGCCAGCGCATCAATGCATGAGCAGTTCTTC. This sequence encodes CASASMHEQFF.

The chain carries TRBV28 and TRBJ1-5; TRBD1 agrees at 10 bases. Looked up from germline, CDR1 is MDHEN and CDR2 is SYDVKM. With 10 bases clipped from V and 5 bases from J, the junction kept 5 bases outside the gene matches. CDR3 size: 13 residues. The CDR3 protein is CAISTGGYQPQHF. The CDR3 DNA follows: TGTGCCATTTCGACAGGGGGCTATCAGCCCCAGCATTTT.

Worth noting for this clone: Other DNA sequences within the sample encode an identical CDR3. The chain is built from TRBV6-1 and TRBJ2-7; D uncertain. Germline-derived CDR1 and CDR2 are MNHNS and SASEGT. The CDR3 extends over 11 amino acids. V was trimmed by 4 bases and J by 4 bases, leaving 5 bases between them. CDR3: CASSGGYEQYF. DNA of the CDR3: TGTGCCAGCAGTGGCGGTTACGAGCAGTACTTC.

The chain joins TRBV12-5 to TRBJ2-2; D uncertain. Germline V lookup: CDR1 LGHNT, CDR2 FRNRAP. CDR3 length: 14 amino acids. V was shortened by 0 bases and J by 7 bases, with 9 bases between the two germline ends. CDR3 residues: CASGLVVGLGELFF. Here the CDR3 DNA reads TGTGCTAGTGGTTTGGTAGTAGGTCTCGGGGAGCTGTTTTTT.

As regards this clone: The sample contains more than one DNA sequence encoding this CDR3. J is TRBJ1-2 and V is TRBV6-6; TRBD1 is a possible D gene (5 bases). V dropped 10 bases and J dropped 4 bases, with 19 bases sitting between them. The CDR3 sequence is 14 residues long. Germline values: CDR1 MNHNY, CDR2 SVGAGI (reference sequence). CDR3 in amino acids: CATSPAGRTYGYTF. CDR3 nucleotides: TGTGCCACCTCGCCCGCAGGGCGAACCTATGGCTACACCTTC.

This clone appeared once. In the same sample, other DNA sequences code for this CDR3. The V call is TRBV19, the J call TRBJ2-2; D is unresolved. The V end lost 3 bases, the J end lost 6 bases, and 11 bases lay between the germline ends. This CDR3 contains 14 residues. Germline V CDR1 and CDR2: LNHDA, SQIVND (reference sequence). CDR3 protein: CASSIRVWAGELFF. The CDR3 DNA reads as TGTGCCAGTAGTATCCGGGTATGGGCCGGGGAGCTGTTTTTT.

Here the CDR3 DNA reads TGTGCTAGTGGTTTGGTACCCGAAAACTATGGCTACACCTTC. This translates into CASGLVPENYGYTF. The V call is TRBV12-5, the J call TRBJ1-2, with D hard to call. V was shortened by 0 bases and J by 2 bases, with 7 bases between the two germline ends. The CDR3 is made up of 14 amino acids. The germline CDR1 and CDR2 sequences are LGHNT and FRNRAP.

The chain employs TRBV6-5 and TRBJ1-4, with D maybe TRBD1 (6 bases). The germline gives CDR1 MNHEY, CDR2 SVGAGI. Trimming took off 6 bases at V and 7 bases at J, with 15 bases between the two ends. This CDR3 has 14 residues. The CDR3 DNA sequence: TGTGCCAGCAGACCCGACAGGACCCCTGAAAAACTGTTTTTT. This encodes CASRPDRTPEKLFF.

The chain is built from TRBV9 and TRBJ1-2; possible D gene TRBD1, 6 bases. Trimming removed 2 bases at V and 5 bases at J, with 16 bases between. CDR1 and CDR2 (germline): SGDLS, YYNGEE. This CDR3 has 15 residues. This CDR3 is CASSVPGALGYGYTF. CDR3 DNA: TGTGCCAGCAGCGTGCCAGGGGCCCTCGGATATGGCTACACCTTC.

The chain recombines TRBV28 with TRBJ1-5, with D unclear. Trimming took off 5 bases at V and 0 bases at J, with 2 bases between the two ends. CDR1 and CDR2 (germline): MDHEN, SYDVKM. The CDR3 is 12 residues long. The CDR3: CASSNSNQPQHF. CDR3 nucleotide sequence: TGTGCCAGCAGTAATAGCAATCAGCCCCAGCATTTT.

This chain uses TRBV6-6 with TRBJ2-1, with D possibly matching TRBD2 (6 bases). Trimming stripped 6 bases from V and 3 bases from J, with 9 bases between. The V gene's germline CDR1 is MNHNY and CDR2 SVGAGI (reference sequence). This CDR3 is built from 13 residues. The CDR3 bases are TGTGCCAGCAGCCGACTAGTCTACAATGAGCAGTTCTTC. This codes for CASSRLVYNEQFF.

About this clone itself: Other DNA sequences within the sample encode an identical CDR3. The CDR3, as DNA: TGTGCCAGCAGTTATCAATACGAGCAGTACTTC. Its translation: CASSYQYEQYF. V is TRBV6-5 and J is TRBJ2-7; D remains ambiguous. This CDR3 contains 11 residues. With 3 bases removed from V and 4 bases from J, the gap between germline ends came to 4 bases. In germline, CDR1 is MNHEY, CDR2 SVGAGI.

V gene TRBV28 combines with J gene TRBJ2-1, with TRBD2 matching 7 bases. Unmatched junction bases numbered 4, after V lost 1 base and J lost 7 bases. Per the germline V gene, CDR1 is MDHEN and CDR2 is SYDVKM. CDR3 length equals 14 residues. The CDR3 loop is CASSLLVGGNEQFF. The CDR3 DNA follows: TGTGCCAGCAGTTTATTGGTCGGGGGGAATGAGCAGTTCTTC.

V gene TRBV7-9 combines with J gene TRBJ2-3, with D uncertain. Germline-derived CDR1 and CDR2 are SEHNR and FQNEAQ (reference sequence). The CDR3 spans 14 residues. V shed 4 bases and J shed 5 bases, with 13 bases lying between them. The CDR3 loop is CASSYSTARDTQYF. The DNA for the CDR3 is TGTGCCAGCAGCTACTCGACGGCAAGAGATACGCAGTATTTT.

The chain is built from TRBV6-5 and TRBJ2-7; D tentatively fits TRBD1 or TRBD2 (5 bases each). Looked up from germline, CDR1 is MNHEY and CDR2 is SVGAGI. This CDR3 is 14 amino acids long. V was pared by 5 bases and J by 0 bases, with 11 bases between. The CDR3 DNA reads TGTGCCAGCAGTCGCAGGGAGTACTCCTACGAGCAGTACTTC. Residues: CASSRREYSYEQYF.

This clone was picked up one time. Other DNA sequences in this sample translate to the same CDR3. The chain combines TRBV7-2 with TRBJ2-2; no clear D gene. CDR3 length: 14 residues. Germline CDR1 and CDR2: SGHTA and FQGNSA. Deletions cut 1 base from V and 2 bases from J, with 5 bases between. CDR3 in amino acids: CASSLGTNTGELFF. The CDR3 DNA reads TGTGCCAGCAGCTTAGGAACTAACACCGGGGAGCTGTTTTTT.

The gene calls are TRBV9 and TRBJ1-2, with 9 bases aligning to TRBD1. The CDR3 is 14 amino acids. Trimming at V came to 5 bases and at J to 6 bases, leaving 8 bases not matched to a gene. Germline-derived CDR1 and CDR2 are SGDLS and YYNGEE. CDR3 sequence reads: CASSYGTGIDGYTF. In DNA, the CDR3 is TGTGCCAGCAGTTACGGGACAGGGATTGATGGCTACACCTTC.

J is TRBJ2-7 and V is TRBV6-5; a weak D match, TRBD1 (6 bases). Trimming stripped 6 bases from V and 4 bases from J, with 16 bases between. Germline V gives CDR1 MNHEY, CDR2 SVGAGI. This CDR3 is built from 14 residues. CDR3 region: CASRTGTRAYEQYF. CDR3 in DNA: TGTGCCAGCAGAACCGGGACAAGGGCATACGAGCAGTACTTC.

The gene calls are TRBV30 and TRBJ2-3; possibly TRBD1 or TRBD2 for D (5 bases each). Per germline, CDR1 GTSNPN and CDR2 SVGIG (reference sequence). V was clipped by 5 bases and J by 2 bases, with 5 bases between them. The CDR3 is 11 amino acids. Written as DNA, the CDR3 is TGTGCCTGGGGGACCACAGATACGCAGTATTTT. Its protein is CAWGTTDTQYF.

The rearrangement uses TRBV5-1 and TRBJ1-1, with a possible D match to TRBD1 (5 bases). The length of the CDR3 is 16 residues. Germline V gives CDR1 SGHRS, CDR2 YFSETQ. Trimming removed 0 bases at V and 1 base at J, with 13 bases between. The CDR3 DNA reads TGCGCCAGCAGCTTGGACGGGACCCGGAGGAACACTGAAGCTTTCTTT. Amino acids: CASSLDGTRRNTEAFF.